Below are 9 T cell receptor beta chains sequenced from a single sample in a study (dated by TCRdb to about 2015). Library preparation used 5' RACE. Sequenced using an Illumina MiSeq. The raw public reads went through TCRdb reprocessing: fastp at Q25, MiXCR clone calling, in-frame beta chains kept. Under each unique CDR3 protein, matching rows form one entry showing the most common genes and DNA. Across this sample there are roughly 8,500 distinct CDR3 sequences, with about half seen only once. The ten largest clones capture over 2.5% of the sample. Cells that were CD4+CD25+CD127-/low were the ones isolated as Tregs. Sample: Tregs sorted from a lymph node. These receptors were collected from a female donor with breast cancer.

This chain links TRBV7-9 with TRBJ2-3; 10 bases are a match to TRBD2. The trim removed 5 bases at V and 2 bases at J, leaving 13 bases unmatched. CDR1 and CDR2 (germline): SEHNR, FQNEAQ (reference sequence). The CDR3 totals 18 residues. CDR3 in amino acids: CASSPRASGGPPTDTQYF. The CDR3 coding sequence is TGTGCCAGCAGCCCACGGGCTAGCGGGGGACCTCCCACAGATACGCAGTATTTT.

With respect to this clonotype: The CDR3 carries no conserved terminal phenylalanine or tryptophan, so it likely arises from a read error. V usage is TRBV6-2 or TRBV6-3 and J usage is TRBJ2-1; D gene ambiguous. This CDR3 is 12 amino acids long. CDR1 MNHEY and CDR2 SVGEGT come from the germline V gene. The V gene lost 8 bases and the J gene lost 9 bases, with 14 bases spanning the gap. In nucleotides, the CDR3 is TGTGCCAGCGGCCCAGGTCACGGTGAGCAGTTCTCC. It is translated as CASGPGHGEQFS.

The genes are TRBV12-3 or TRBV12-4 and TRBJ2-1; 7 nucleotides line up with TRBD2. V shed 3 bases, J shed 5 bases, and the junction held 1 base outside the gene matches. The CDR3 has 13 amino acids. CDR3 nucleotide sequence: TGTGCCAGCAGTTTGGGACTAAACAATGAGCAGTTCTTC. It specifies CASSLGLNNEQFF.

This clonotype was detected a few times. The CDR3 does not end in the conserved phenylalanine or tryptophan, so this is likely a read error. The chain carries TRBV9 and TRBJ2-7, with 7 bases fitting TRBD1. Germline V CDR1 and CDR2: SGDLS, YYNGEE. This CDR3 region has 15 residues. The junction had 3 bases not matched to a gene; V was cut back by 0 bases and J by 0 bases. CDR3 DNA sequence: TGTGCCAGCAGCGTAGAGGGGACAGCCTCCTACGAGCAGTACCTC. Translated, it gives CASSVEGTASYEQYL.

The DNA for the CDR3 is TGTGCCATCAGTGACCCCTCAATAGCGGGGGGGCCGGTGCAGTTCTTC. Its translation: CAISDPSIAGGPVQFF. The genes are TRBV10-3 and TRBJ2-1; 11 nucleotides agree with TRBD2. The length of the CDR3 is 16 residues. Germline loops: CDR1 ENHRY, CDR2 SYGVKD. J lost 12 bases, V lost 3 bases, and 13 bases had no gene match.

This sequence joins TRBV20-1 and TRBJ2-7, with 7 bases matching TRBD2. CDR3 length: 14 residues. Germline trimming cut 5 bases from V and 0 bases from J; bases unmatched to any gene: 7. Germline assignment: CDR1 DFQATT and CDR2 SNEGSKA (reference sequence). The CDR3 nucleotides read TGCAGTGCTCAACTAGCGACCATCTCCTACGAGCAGTACTTC. This encodes CSAQLATISYEQYF.

The chain employs TRBV27 and TRBJ2-1, with D perhaps TRBD1 (6 bases). The CDR3 runs to 18 residues. V was trimmed by 4 bases and J by 0 bases, leaving 19 bases between them. CDR1 and CDR2 (germline): MNHEY, SMNVEV (reference sequence). The CDR3: CASSYTYGQSSSYNEQFF. The CDR3 DNA is TGTGCCAGCAGTTACACCTACGGACAGTCGAGCTCCTACAATGAGCAGTTCTTC.

The rearrangement joins TRBV4-1 to TRBJ2-1; no clear D. The germline V and J ends were trimmed by 0 bases and 7 bases, with 7 bases remaining between them. Germline V gene sequence: CDR1 MGHRA, CDR2 YSYEKL. This CDR3 contains 13 residues. The CDR3: CASSQDQWNEQFF. The DNA for the CDR3 is TGCGCCAGCAGCCAAGATCAATGGAATGAGCAGTTCTTC.

CDR3 region: CASSLEARGDYEQYF. The DNA of the CDR3 is TGCGCCAGCAGCTTGGAAGCCAGGGGTGACTACGAGCAGTACTTC. The rearrangement joins TRBV5-1 to TRBJ2-7; a possible D gene is TRBD1 (6 bases). CDR1 is SGHRS and CDR2 is YFSETQ in the germline V gene. V shed 0 bases and J shed 3 bases, with 13 bases lying between them. The CDR3 totals 15 residues. The variable domain in full, with the rest retrieved from reference TRBV5-1 and TRBJ2-7, is KAGVTQTPRYLIKTRGQQVTLSCSPISGHRSVSWYQQTPGQGLQFLFEYFSETQRNKGNFPGRFSGRQFSNSRSEMNVSTLELGDSALYLCASSLEARGDYEQYFGPGTRLTVT.